This paragraph reports one TCR beta chain. CDR1 is SGHTS, CDR2 YDEGEE, per germline. CDR3 length: 13 amino acids. The ends were cut back, 1 base at V and 9 bases at J, with 11 bases in the middle. The sample comes from a study of response to subunit inactivated influenza vaccine. TCRdb fed the RT-PCR reads into MiXCR, producing one record per CDR3 protein. In the table there are about 570,000 distinct CDR3 sequences, around 11% of which are singletons. These same data were also listed under a study on T cells expressing NK-cell markers. As that report states: Beta-chain TCR cDNA was generated via 5'RACE template switching with UMIs. HCMV serostatus: seven of eight sequenced donors positive, one negative. Four donors' CD3+CD56-NKG2C+ cells were dominated by the same clonotypes.

This sequence originates from a man between 45 and 60 years old who received an inactivated influenza vaccine. Specimen: PBMCs from blood, collected on the day of vaccination. The chain has TRBV5-8 and TRBJ2-1; D unresolved. CDR3 protein: CASSLSPSFEQFF. Here the CDR3 DNA reads TGTGCCAGCAGCTTGTCCCCCAGTTTTGAGCAGTTCTTC.